These 18 T cell receptor beta chains came from one sample sequenced in a study of cytomegalovirus exposure and HLA in healthy donors. PCR used 60 Vbeta primers and 13 Jbeta primers. TCRdb keeps only in-frame clones here, not all; method: immunoSEQ multiplex PCR. In all, the sample yields 150,000 to 200,000 clones. Sequencing was performed on PBMCs. The receptor source for this set is a woman between 18 and 29 years old in good health and CMV-seropositive.

The V gene is TRBV19, the J gene TRBJ2-1; weak D call: TRBD2 (6 bases). The V end lost 5 bases, the J end lost 9 bases, and 17 bases lay between the germline ends. The CDR3 runs 14 residues. Per germline, CDR1 LNHDA and CDR2 SQIVND (reference sequence). In nucleotides, the CDR3 is TGTGCCAGTAGTCCAACGGGAGAGGGTAGTGAGCAGTTCTTC. This encodes CASSPTGEGSEQFF.

The chain uses TRBV18 and TRBJ2-2; 8 bases are shared with TRBD1. This CDR3 region has 15 residues. Unmatched junction bases numbered 2, after V lost 3 bases and J lost 2 bases. From germline, CDR1 is KGHSH and CDR2 LQKENI. The CDR3 nucleotides are TGTGCCAGCTCACCCGACAGGGGTAACACCGGGGAGCTGTTTTTT. Residues: CASSPDRGNTGELFF.

The chain employs TRBV4-1 and TRBJ1-2; the match to TRBD1 covers 11 bases. CDR1 is MGHRA and CDR2 is YSYEKL in the germline V gene. This CDR3 has 13 amino acids. After removal of 5 bases from V and 8 bases from J, the junction contained 4 bases not matched to a gene. The CDR3 DNA reads as TGCGCCAGCAGCGTGGGACAGGGGGTCGGCTACACCTTC. It encodes CASSVGQGVGYTF.

The chain couples TRBV29-1 to TRBJ2-1, with 7 positions matching TRBD2. The CDR3 loop spans 14 amino acids. V lost 6 bases to trimming and J lost 0 bases; unmatched junction nucleotides: 5. CDR1 is SQVTM and CDR2 is ANQGSEA in the germline V gene. CDR3 in DNA: TGCAGCGTATCCCGGGAGGCCTCCTACAATGAGCAGTTCTTC. Its protein is CSVSREASYNEQFF.

V is TRBV18 and J is TRBJ2-7, with D unclear. The CDR3 is made up of 12 amino acids. The germline V and J ends were trimmed by 4 bases and 0 bases, with 4 bases remaining between them. Germline loops: CDR1 KGHSH, CDR2 LQKENI. In DNA form, the CDR3 reads TGTGCCAGCTCACTCCTCTCCTACGAGCAGTACTTC. Translating gives CASSLLSYEQYF.

This chain connects TRBV18 to TRBJ2-6; D is undetermined. With 2 bases removed from V and 2 bases from J, the gap between germline ends came to 7 bases. Germline V lookup: CDR1 KGHSH, CDR2 LQKENI. This CDR3 is built from 15 residues. The chain's CDR3 is CASSPSSAGANVLTF. The CDR3 bases are TGTGCCAGCTCACCATCCAGCGCTGGGGCCAACGTCCTGACTTTC.

CDR3: CASSTSTGSYEQYF. The CDR3 DNA reads TGTGCCAGTAGTACCTCGACTGGTTCCTACGAGCAGTACTTC. The rearrangement uses TRBV19 and TRBJ2-7; no firm D call. Germline V gives CDR1 LNHDA, CDR2 SQIVND (reference sequence). V shed 4 bases and J shed 1 base, with 11 bases lying between them. The CDR3 is 14 amino acids.

The gene calls are TRBV11-3 and TRBJ2-1, with TRBD2 matching 10 bases. Germline V gene lookup returns CDR1 SGHNT and CDR2 YENEEA. Unmatched junction bases numbered 6, after V lost 5 bases and J lost 8 bases. The CDR3 loop spans 14 amino acids. The CDR3 region has the DNA TGTGCCAGCAGCGCAGCTAGCGGGAGAGATGAGCAGTTCTTC. Its protein is CASSAASGRDEQFF.

V usage is TRBV29-1 and J usage is TRBJ2-1; 14 nucleotides align to TRBD2. The CDR3 totals 15 residues. J lost 5 bases, V lost 4 bases, and 4 bases had no gene match. Per the germline V gene, CDR1 is SQVTM and CDR2 is ANQGSEA. The CDR3 bases are TGCAGCGTTGGGAGACTAGCGGGAGGGGACAATGAGCAGTTCTTC. Translating it yields CSVGRLAGGDNEQFF.

The V gene is TRBV4-2, the J gene TRBJ1-2; a weak D match, TRBD1 (6 bases). Germline V CDR1 and CDR2: LGHNA, YNFKEQ. This CDR3 comprises 17 residues. The V end was cut by 0 bases, the J end by 5 bases, with 19 bases between. Written as DNA, the CDR3 is TGTGCCAGCAGCCAAGATTTGAGGCGGTCCGGACAGTATGGCTACACCTTC. Protein sequence: CASSQDLRRSGQYGYTF.

The chain carries TRBV2 and TRBJ2-1, with TRBD2 identical over 9 bases. V was pared by 4 bases and J by 8 bases, with 9 bases of the junction left unmatched. The germline V gene has CDR1 SNHLY and CDR2 FYNNEI. The length of the CDR3 is 15 residues. The CDR3 coding sequence is TGTGCCAGCAGTGCGATTAGCGGGAGTAGCTATGAGCAGTTCTTC. Translating it yields CASSAISGSSYEQFF.

In DNA form, the CDR3 reads TGTGCCAGCAGTTTGAGCGGGACTACGTCCTACGAGCAGTACTTC. This sequence encodes CASSLSGTTSYEQYF. This chain uses TRBV27 with TRBJ2-7; 7 nucleotides align to TRBD2. Losses at the gene ends were 3 bases for V and 1 base for J; bases not matched to a gene: 6. CDR1 and CDR2 (germline): MNHEY, SMNVEV (reference sequence). The CDR3 is 15 residues long.

The chain couples TRBV30 to TRBJ1-2; 7 bases line up with TRBD1. This CDR3 is 10 amino acids long. With V trimmed by 5 bases and J by 8 bases, 2 bases remained unmatched. The germline V gene encodes CDR1 GTSNPN and CDR2 SVGIG (reference sequence). CDR3 residues: CAWGQAGYTF. The CDR3 DNA is TGTGCCTGGGGACAGGCGGGCTACACCTTC.

The V call is TRBV5-1, the J call TRBJ2-1, with TRBD2 identical over 7 bases. The germline CDR1 and CDR2 sequences are SGHRS and YFSETQ. The CDR3 is 16 residues long. Losses at the gene ends were 4 bases for V and 4 bases for J; bases not matched to a gene: 11. CDR3 coding DNA: TGCGCCAGCAGCCCGGATTTAGCGGGTGCTTACAATGAGCAGTTCTTC. Translated, it gives CASSPDLAGAYNEQFF.

The chain carries TRBV11-2 and TRBJ2-5, with D unresolved. Germline V gene lookup returns CDR1 SGHAT and CDR2 FQNNGV. V lost 7 bases, J lost 5 bases, and 8 bases lay in between. The CDR3 spans 11 residues. The CDR3 loop is CASTNQETQYF. CDR3 DNA sequence: TGTGCCAGCACCAATCAGGAGACCCAGTACTTC.

The chain combines TRBV5-1 with TRBJ1-1; 9 bases fit TRBD1. The CDR3 loop spans 14 amino acids. Germline V lookup: CDR1 SGHRS, CDR2 YFSETQ. After removal of 3 bases from V and 4 bases from J, the junction contained 4 bases not matched to a gene. CDR3 region: CASSSEDRGTEAFF. The CDR3, as DNA: TGCGCCAGCAGCTCCGAGGACAGGGGCACTGAAGCTTTCTTT.

V usage is TRBV15 and J usage is TRBJ1-5; 7 bases are a match to TRBD1. The CDR3 totals 15 residues. Germline values: CDR1 LNHNV, CDR2 YYDKDF (reference sequence). Losses at the gene ends were 3 bases for V and 0 bases for J; bases not matched to a gene: 2. In DNA form, the CDR3 reads TGTGCCACCAGCAGGGGGACAGATAGCAATCAGCCCCAGCATTTT. The encoded protein is CATSRGTDSNQPQHF.

J is TRBJ1-3 and V is TRBV4-3; 8 nucleotides line up with TRBD1. Per germline, CDR1 LGHNA and CDR2 YSLEER. V shed 3 bases and J 6 bases; nucleotides not matched to a gene: 4. The CDR3 consists of 14 residues. This CDR3 is CASSHGQGLNTIYF. CDR3 DNA sequence: TGCGCCAGCAGCCATGGACAGGGCCTAAACACCATATATTTT.